The subject of this entry is one T cell receptor beta chain. The specificity of this receptor is unknown. No much larger clonotype is one base removed from it; base qualities were not supplied. This entry belongs to a study of blood T cell repertoires in COVID-19 (dated by TCRdb to 2020 to 2022). Study-wide context: Samples from collaborators originated in the United States, Italy and Spain and spanned both the acute and convalescent phases of COVID-19. A freely available public database, intended as a resource for researchers studying the immune response to SARS-CoV-2, is where the repertoires were released. Deeply sampled blood TCRbeta repertoires from subjects exposed to, actively infected with, or recovered from COVID-19 were included in the dataset. Where HLA class I and class II types were available, the types were taken from metadata supplied by the sample provider, not from assay-based typing. The samples were drawn from the first 160 participants of the ongoing ImmuneRACE study and from 1,200 or so subjects provided by 6 global collaborators. The prospective study material was composed of cDNA or gDNA derived from T cells, B-cell-depleted T cells, or PBMCs. Nearly every sample came with metadata listing a de-identified subject ID, COVID-19 status, age in years and sex. General conclusions and limits of the study: Clinical and demographic metadata were provided uncurated, with the amount varying by source and participant.

The immunoSEQ Assay, a bias-controlled multiplex PCR, was used to amplify TCRbeta CDR3 regions from genomic DNA. As for how the authors treated the data: Within the assay, amplification of reference gene primers was used to estimate how many nucleated cells each sample contained. Sequence reads were collapsed and filtered to measure the absolute abundance of every unique TCRbeta CDR3 rearrangement. Productive Simpson clonality was computed per sample as the square root of Simpson's diversity index over productive rearrangements. Sourced from immuneACCESS, this table was stored by TCRdb with only in-frame sequences that have V and J called. A share of the clones is absent; for the studies checked, an unresolved V gene accounts for under half, and the remainder has no known explanation. V and J calls and clone size are those listed in that table; D and trimming were worked out from the DNA. Present in this sample are under 300,000 clones, 75% to 90% of which were seen just once. The ten largest clones capture less than 2.5% of the sample.

The CDR3 goes from the cysteine to the phenylalanine over 14 residues. Of all the DNA, just the CDR3 is kept, 42 bases in frame from base 1. Via the germline V gene, CDR1 is SGHVS and CDR2 FQNEAQ. Cut back by 4 bases and 2 bases, the V and J ends lie 12 bases apart. Collaborating institutions collected whole blood in K2EDTA tubes following their own protocols. Collaborator samples were shipped for TCRbeta analysis as frozen whole blood, isolated PBMCs, or DNA extracted from either sample type. Rearrangement joined TRBV7-8 to TRBJ2-7; perhaps TRBD1 is the D gene, with 6 bases matching. The origin of this receptor is a man between 50 and 59 years old with acute or convalescent COVID-19. The sequenced material came from peripheral blood. The DNA is TGTGCCAGCAGCTATTGGACAGACCCCTACGAGCAGTACTTC. Translated, it reads CASSYWTDPYEQYF.